A selection of T cell receptor beta chains follows, all from one sample in a study of blood T cell repertoires in COVID-19. Repertoires were generated with immunoSEQ multiplex PCR, while TCRdb's copy carries only in-frame clones and drops some. The sample carries about 250,000 clones, about 90% recorded once. The sequencing sample was made of peripheral blood. These receptor sequences come from a woman aged 60-75 years with COVID-19, enrolled during active disease. The CDR3 runs from the conserved cysteine through the conserved F or W. A D gene is named only where the DNA matches it firmly. For some rows the clone size is stated as once, few or many, or as a class when expanded; others skip it.

j_call	v_call	clone_size	d_call	cdr3_aa	cdr3_nt
TRBJ1-5	TRBV10-3	.	TRBD1	CAISGTGSQPQHF	TGTGCCATCAGTGGGACAGGGAGTCAGCCCCAGCATTTT
TRBJ2-7	TRBV29-1	.	TRBD1	CSVKGQGGPSYEQYF	TGCAGCGTGAAGGGACAGGGGGGGCCTTCCTACGAGCAGTACTTC
TRBJ1-5	TRBV10-3	once	.	CAISGRENQPQHF	TGTGCCATCAGTGGACGGGAGAATCAGCCCCAGCATTTT
TRBJ2-7	TRBV5-1	.	.	CASSLEVGPYEQYF	TGCGCCAGCAGCTTGGAGGTGGGCCCCTACGAGCAGTACTTC
TRBJ2-7	TRBV11-2	.	TRBD2	CASSPGLAGPYEQYF	TGTGCCAGCAGCCCAGGACTAGCGGGGCCCTACGAGCAGTACTTC
TRBJ2-2	TRBV7-9	.	.	CASSSRAGELFF	TGTGCCAGCAGCTCGCGGGCCGGGGAGCTGTTTTTT
TRBJ1-3	TRBV7-8	.	.	CASSLVHSGNTIYF	TGTGCCAGCAGCTTAGTCCACTCTGGAAACACCATATATTTT
TRBJ2-2	TRBV6-6	.	.	CASRSLTQGYGELFF	TGTGCCAGCAGGTCCCTCACCCAGGGGTACGGGGAGCTGTTTTTT
TRBJ2-7	TRBV9	once	TRBD1	CASSVAGTGRTEQYF	TGTGCCAGCAGCGTAGCGGGGACAGGGCGGACCGAGCAGTACTTC
TRBJ1-2	TRBV19	.	.	CASSIGGAGRADYGYTF	TGTGCCAGTAGTATAGGAGGTGCGGGGAGGGCAGACTATGGCTACACCTTC
TRBJ1-2	TRBV4-2	.	.	CASSQALQTANYGYTF	TGTGCCAGCAGCCAAGCACTGCAGACAGCTAACTATGGCTACACCTTC
TRBJ2-2	TRBV29-1	.	TRBD1	CSADRGVNTGELFF	TGCAGCGCAGACAGGGGAGTTAACACCGGGGAGCTGTTTTTT
TRBJ2-5	TRBV6-6	.	TRBD2	CASSYYGGGETQYF	TGTGCCAGCAGTTACTATGGCGGGGGGGAGACCCAGTACTTC
TRBJ2-3	TRBV5-1	.	TRBD2	CASSRTSGGATDTQYF	TGCGCCAGCAGCAGAACTAGCGGGGGGGCAACAGATACGCAGTATTTT
TRBJ2-3	TRBV9	.	.	CASSVASSTDTQYF	TGTGCCAGCAGCGTAGCTTCTAGCACAGATACGCAGTATTTT
TRBJ2-1	TRBV6-5	.	.	CASRLDSNEQFF	TGTGCCAGCAGACTCGACAGTAATGAGCAGTTCTTC
TRBJ2-6	TRBV6-5	.	.	CASRRPSGANVLTF	TGTGCCAGCAGGAGACCCTCTGGGGCCAACGTTCTGACTTTC
TRBJ2-7	TRBV21-1	.	.	CASSKKQGYEQYF	TGTGCCAGCAGCAAAAAACAGGGTTACGAGCAGTACTTC
TRBJ1-2	TRBV30	.	.	CAWSVGPNYGYTF	TGTGCCTGGAGTGTTGGCCCGAACTATGGCTACACCTTC
TRBJ1-1	TRBV5-4	.	.	CASSLAGSGFYTEAFF	TGTGCCAGCAGCTTGGCTGGGTCCGGGTTTTACACTGAAGCTTTCTTT
TRBJ2-2	TRBV9	.	.	CASSPANTGELFF	TGTGCCAGCAGCCCAGCGAACACCGGGGAGCTGTTTTTT
TRBJ2-5	TRBV15	once	TRBD2	CATSRVGLAGEETQYF	TGTGCCACCAGCAGAGTGGGACTAGCGGGGGAAGAGACCCAGTACTTC
TRBJ2-3	TRBV7-3	once	TRBD2	CASSSQLAGVVDTQYF	TGTGCCAGCAGCTCTCAACTAGCGGGGGTGGTGGATACGCAGTATTTT
TRBJ2-1	TRBV27	once	.	CASSTYSYNEQFF	TGTGCCAGCAGTACCTACTCCTACAATGAGCAGTTCTTC
TRBJ1-1	TRBV27	.	.	CASSLPGMNTEAFF	TGTGCCAGCAGTTTACCGGGGATGAACACTGAAGCTTTCTTT
TRBJ1-3	TRBV2	.	.	CASTRVENTIYF	TGTGCCAGCACCAGGGTGGAAAACACCATATATTTT
TRBJ1-1	TRBV5-1	.	.	CASSLTGMNTEAFF	TGCGCCAGCAGCTTGACAGGCATGAACACTGAAGCTTTCTTT
TRBJ1-4	TRBV5-5	few	.	CASSLLETQGEKLFF	TGTGCCAGCAGCTTGCTGGAGACCCAAGGTGAAAAACTGTTTTTT
TRBJ1-1	TRBV30	.	TRBD1	CAWSSGTGVSQAFF	TGTGCCTGGAGTTCCGGGACAGGCGTTTCTCAAGCTTTCTTT
TRBJ2-7	TRBV3-1/TRBV3-2	once	TRBD1	CASSQDREDEQYF	TGTGCCAGCAGCCAGGACAGGGAGGACGAGCAGTACTTC
TRBJ1-1	TRBV4-3	.	TRBD1	CASSHGQGNTEAFF	TGCGCCAGCAGCCACGGACAGGGGAACACTGAAGCTTTCTTT
TRBJ2-1	TRBV5-1	.	TRBD1	CASGSVTGGFYNEQFF	TGCGCCAGCGGATCCGTGACAGGGGGCTTCTACAATGAGCAGTTCTTC
TRBJ1-4	TRBV27	.	TRBD1	CASGSQGTNEKLFF	TGTGCCAGCGGGTCACAGGGGACTAATGAAAAACTGTTTTTT
TRBJ2-7	TRBV5-6	.	.	CASSLDNSYEQYF	TGTGCCAGCAGCTTGGACAACTCCTACGAGCAGTACTTC
TRBJ1-1	TRBV18	.	.	CASSPPFGGAYGAFF	TGTGCCAGCTCACCACCGTTCGGAGGGGCGTATGGAGCTTTCTTT
TRBJ1-5	TRBV7-2	.	TRBD1	CASSSYRGNQPQHF	TGTGCCAGCAGCTCATACAGGGGGAATCAGCCCCAGCATTTT
TRBJ2-1	TRBV13	.	TRBD2	CAISGTSGYNEQFF	TGTGCCATATCCGGGACTAGCGGTTACAATGAGCAGTTCTTC
TRBJ2-5	TRBV5-1	once	.	CASSLAGETQYF	TGCGCCAGCAGCTTGGCAGGGGAGACCCAGTACTTC
TRBJ1-5	TRBV19	.	.	CASATTDRRITQPQHF	TGTGCCAGTGCCACTACCGACAGGCGGATTACGCAGCCCCAGCATTTT
TRBJ2-5	TRBV7-2	.	.	CASSLDPVRETQYF	TGTGCCAGCAGCTTAGATCCGGTCCGGGAGACCCAGTACTTC
TRBJ2-1	TRBV6-4	.	TRBD2	CASSDSRASGYNEQFF	TGTGCCAGCAGTGACTCGAGGGCTAGCGGCTACAATGAGCAGTTCTTC
TRBJ1-5	TRBV6-5	.	.	CASSYSGGAGGPQHF	TGTGCCAGCAGTTACTCGGGGGGAGCTGGGGGGCCCCAGCATTTT
TRBJ2-3	TRBV5-1	.	.	CASSLGGPRTDTQYF	TGCGCCAGCAGCTTGGGGGGCCCACGCACAGATACGCAGTATTTT
TRBJ2-2	TRBV2	.	.	CASMGGGGELFF	TGTGCCAGCATGGGGGGAGGCGGGGAGCTGTTTTTT
TRBJ2-3	TRBV29-1	.	.	CSVVEGADTQYF	TGCAGCGTGGTAGAGGGGGCAGATACGCAGTATTTT
TRBJ2-1	TRBV15	once	TRBD2	CATSRGPGLAYNEQFF	TGTGCCACCAGCAGGGGACCGGGACTAGCCTACAATGAGCAGTTCTTC
TRBJ1-5	TRBV19	.	TRBD1	CASNPGQGQPQHF	TGTGCCAGTAACCCCGGACAGGGCCAGCCCCAGCATTTT